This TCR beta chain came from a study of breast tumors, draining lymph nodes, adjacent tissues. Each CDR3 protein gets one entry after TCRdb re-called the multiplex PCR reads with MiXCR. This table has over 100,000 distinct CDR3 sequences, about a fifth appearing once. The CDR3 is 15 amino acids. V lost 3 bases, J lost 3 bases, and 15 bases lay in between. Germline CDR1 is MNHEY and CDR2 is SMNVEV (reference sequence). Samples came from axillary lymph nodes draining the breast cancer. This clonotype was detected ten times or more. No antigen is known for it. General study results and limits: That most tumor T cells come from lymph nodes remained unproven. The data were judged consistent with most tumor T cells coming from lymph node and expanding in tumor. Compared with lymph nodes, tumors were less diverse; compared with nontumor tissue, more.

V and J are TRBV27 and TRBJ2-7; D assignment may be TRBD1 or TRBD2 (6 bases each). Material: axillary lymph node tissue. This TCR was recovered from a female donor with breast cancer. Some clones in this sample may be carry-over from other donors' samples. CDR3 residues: CASSLGGTGHYEQYF. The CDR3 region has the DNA TGTGCCAGCAGTTTGGGGGGCACAGGACACTACGAGCAGTACTTC.